The 25 T cell receptor beta chains below all came from one sample that was sequenced in a study of blood T cell repertoires in COVID-19. Some clones are missing from TCRdb's copy, which holds only in-frame ones; the method was immunoSEQ multiplex PCR. The sample holds approximately 220,000 clones; about 87% are singletons and the top ten take around 3.1%. Material for sequencing was peripheral blood. The receptors stem from a man aged 55 to 70 with acute or convalescent COVID-19.

This clone was counted a single time. This CDR3 reads CASSQTGQGGLPIYF. The CDR3, as DNA: TGCGCCAGCAGCCAGACGGGACAGGGGGGCCTCCCCATATATTTT. V is TRBV4-1 and J is TRBJ1-3; 11 bases match TRBD1. This CDR3 region has 15 residues. Germline-derived CDR1 and CDR2 are MGHRA and YSYEKL. V trimming: 3 bases; J trimming: 11 bases; junction bases outside the gene matches: 9.

J is TRBJ1-1 and V is TRBV9; 8 nucleotides align to TRBD1. The length of the CDR3 is 17 residues. Germline assignment: CDR1 SGDLS and CDR2 YYNGEE. The V segment lost 4 bases and the J segment 1 base; nucleotides outside the gene matches: 12. The CDR3 spells CASSPAGQGARNTEAFF. Here the CDR3 DNA reads TGTGCCAGCAGCCCAGCGGGGCAGGGGGCCAGGAACACTGAAGCTTTCTTT.

This clone was observed a few times. V gene TRBV4-1 combines with J gene TRBJ1-2; 10 bases match TRBD1. In germline, CDR1 is MGHRA, CDR2 YSYEKL. This CDR3 is 14 amino acids long. V lost 4 bases to trimming and J lost 8 bases; unmatched junction nucleotides: 7. CDR3 sequence: CASSPLDRGQGYTF. In DNA form, the CDR3 reads TGCGCCAGCAGCCCCCTAGACAGGGGGCAGGGCTACACCTTC.

The chain employs TRBV2 and TRBJ1-1; a possible D gene is TRBD1 (6 bases). Trimming cost V 3 bases and J 4 bases, with 12 bases left between them. The CDR3 covers 14 residues. Per germline, CDR1 SNHLY and CDR2 FYNNEI. CDR3 bases: TGTGCCAGCAGTGAGCGGGGGGCGCGCACTGAAGCTTTCTTT. Its protein is CASSERGARTEAFF.

CDR3 amino acids: CASTTVSGNTIYF. CDR3 in DNA: TGTGCCAGTACTACTGTCTCTGGAAACACCATATATTTT. This chain links TRBV19 with TRBJ1-3, with D hard to call. CDR3 length equals 13 residues. Trimming pared 7 bases from V and 0 bases from J, leaving 7 bases between. The V gene's germline CDR1 is LNHDA and CDR2 SQIVND (reference sequence).

The V call is TRBV9, the J call TRBJ1-2; D not certain. The germline gives CDR1 SGDLS, CDR2 YYNGEE. V was cut by 0 bases and J by 4 bases, with 10 bases left in between. CDR3 length: 14 residues. CDR3 region: CASSVDLGSYGYTF. CDR3 sequence (DNA): TGTGCCAGCAGCGTAGATTTAGGGAGCTATGGCTACACCTTC.

The V and J genes are TRBV3-1 (or the pseudogene TRBV3-2) and TRBJ2-2; a weak D match, TRBD1 (6 bases). The ends were cut back, 5 bases at V and 3 bases at J, with 10 bases in the middle. CDR1 and CDR2 from the germline V gene are LGHDT and YNNKEL (reference sequence). The CDR3 runs 14 residues. The chain's CDR3 is CASSEGVYTGELFF. The CDR3 DNA follows: TGTGCCAGCAGCGAGGGGGTGTACACCGGGGAGCTGTTTTTT.

This sequence joins TRBV27 and TRBJ2-7; TRBD2 matches 9 bases. The CDR3 spans 15 residues. V dropped 6 bases and J dropped 1; count of bases not matched to a gene: 7. Germline lookup yields CDR1 MNHEY and CDR2 SMNVEV (reference sequence). This CDR3 is CASRVAGGPSYEQYF. Here the CDR3 DNA reads TGTGCCAGCAGGGTGGCGGGGGGGCCGTCCTACGAGCAGTACTTC.

The V and J genes are TRBV14 and TRBJ1-1, with unresolved D. The CDR3 spans 14 residues. Trimming shortened V by 1 base and J by 0 bases, and 6 bases separated the two germline ends. Germline CDR1 and CDR2: SGHDN and FVKESK. The CDR3 region is CASSQAGMNTEAFF. The CDR3 bases are TGTGCCAGCAGCCAAGCCGGGATGAACACTGAAGCTTTCTTT.

The rearrangement links TRBV12-3 or TRBV12-4 to TRBJ2-7, with 8 nucleotides matching TRBD1. With 6 bases clipped from V and 7 bases from J, the junction kept 5 bases outside the gene matches. The length of the CDR3 is 12 residues. The CDR3 reads CASRGQVGEQYF. DNA of the CDR3: TGTGCCAGCAGGGGACAGGTGGGGGAGCAGTACTTC.

This clone was detected a few times. V is TRBV4-1 and J is TRBJ2-7; D remains unclear. Germline values: CDR1 MGHRA, CDR2 YSYEKL. The ends were cut back, 3 bases at V and 0 bases at J, with 6 bases in the middle. The CDR3 is 13 residues long. In DNA form, the CDR3 reads TGCGCCAGCAGCCAGGTTAGCTCCTACGAGCAGTACTTC. Translated: CASSQVSSYEQYF.

This chain connects TRBV19 to TRBJ1-6; D not resolved. The V end was cut by 0 bases, the J end by 6 bases, with 15 bases between. This CDR3 is built from 17 residues. Germline lookup yields CDR1 LNHDA and CDR2 SQIVND (reference sequence). CDR3 DNA sequence: TGTGCCAGTAGTATAGATCTATCCAGGTTCGGTAATTCACCCCTCCACTTT. Its translation: CASSIDLSRFGNSPLHF.

The chain uses TRBV19 and TRBJ2-5, with 8 bases matching TRBD2. Germline CDR1 reads LNHDA; CDR2 reads SQIVND (reference sequence). After removal of 6 bases from V and 4 bases from J, the junction contained 13 bases not matched to a gene. The CDR3 consists of 16 residues. The CDR3 here is CASRPSGGGPGETQYF. The CDR3 coding sequence is TGTGCCAGTAGACCCTCCGGGGGGGGCCCGGGAGAGACCCAGTACTTC.

The chain links TRBV27 to TRBJ2-2; D is possibly TRBD2 (5 bases). Germline loops: CDR1 MNHEY, CDR2 SMNVEV (reference sequence). V was trimmed by 6 bases and J by 6 bases, leaving 29 bases between them. The CDR3 consists of 19 residues. The CDR3 bases are TGTGCCAGCAGCGCCCCAGGAATGGGTAGCGTGGGTATCGCCGGGGAGCTGTTTTTT. Translating gives CASSAPGMGSVGIAGELFF.

This rearrangement joins TRBV18 to TRBJ2-5; D possibly corresponds to TRBD2 (6 bases). CDR3 length equals 15 residues. CDR1 is KGHSH and CDR2 is LQKENI in the germline V gene. Trimming pared 3 bases from V and 2 bases from J, leaving 13 bases between. CDR3 region: CASSPRAGIQETQYF. CDR3 nucleotides: TGTGCCAGCTCACCGAGGGCGGGGATACAAGAGACCCAGTACTTC.

The genes are TRBV5-4 and TRBJ1-1; D may be TRBD1 (6 bases). The CDR3 spans 15 residues. Germline V gives CDR1 SGHNT, CDR2 YYREEE (reference sequence). Trimming stripped 0 bases from V and 2 bases from J, with 11 bases between. The CDR3 bases are TGTGCCAGCAGCTTGGCTGCAGGGGACAACACTGAAGCTTTCTTT. It yields the protein CASSLAAGDNTEAFF.

This clone was counted a single time. The CDR3 DNA sequence: TGTGCCAGCAGGGGACAGGGGGCGGCTAATGAAAAACTGTTTTTT. This translates into CASRGQGAANEKLFF. V usage is TRBV2 and J usage is TRBJ1-4; 12 bases are shared with TRBD1. The germline gives CDR1 SNHLY, CDR2 FYNNEI. The CDR3 spans 15 residues. The J segment lost 3 bases and the V segment lost 6 bases, leaving 2 bases of the junction unmatched.

V is TRBV27 and J is TRBJ1-2, with 7 bases matching TRBD1. This CDR3 has 15 amino acids. Germline V gene data show CDR1 as MNHEY and CDR2 as SMNVEV (reference sequence). The V and J ends lost 6 bases and 3 bases, in that order; junction bases with no gene match: 10. In nucleotides, the CDR3 is TGTGCCAGCAGCCCCAAGGGGGCGCGTCACTATGGCTACACCTTC. Its protein product is CASSPKGARHYGYTF.

V gene TRBV5-4 combines with J gene TRBJ2-1, with 7 positions matching TRBD2. CDR1 is SGHNT, CDR2 YYREEE, per germline (reference sequence). The V segment lost 4 bases and the J segment 10 bases; nucleotides outside the gene matches: 14. This CDR3 has 15 residues. CDR3 amino acids: CASSARDYGIGEQFF. The CDR3 DNA reads as TGTGCCAGCAGCGCCCGGGACTACGGGATTGGGGAGCAGTTCTTC.

The chain is built from TRBV7-3 and TRBJ2-1; 8 nucleotides agree with TRBD1. The V gene's germline CDR1 is SGHTA and CDR2 FQGTGA. The CDR3 loop spans 18 amino acids. V was pared by 4 bases and J by 0 bases, with 11 bases of the junction left unmatched. The CDR3 DNA follows: TGTGCCAGCAGCTCCTATTCCAGGACAGGGAGCTCCTACAATGAGCAGTTCTTC. Amino acid sequence: CASSSYSRTGSSYNEQFF.

This clone was counted a few times. The chain couples TRBV18 to TRBJ2-6; the D gene is possibly TRBD1 (7 bases). V was cut by 9 bases and J by 5 bases, with 23 bases left in between. Germline V gene lookup returns CDR1 KGHSH and CDR2 LQKENI. The CDR3 has 17 amino acids. The CDR3 is CASPGGDSGLRANVLTF. In DNA form, the CDR3 reads TGTGCCAGTCCTGGCGGGGACAGTGGCTTAAGGGCCAACGTCCTGACTTTC.

The rearrangement joins TRBV9 to TRBJ1-2; tentatively, D is TRBD1 (6 bases). The CDR3 is 13 amino acids. Trimming shortened V by 4 bases and J by 4 bases, and 11 bases separated the two germline ends. CDR1 is SGDLS, CDR2 YYNGEE, per germline. This chain's CDR3 is CASSTPDSYGYTF. The CDR3 DNA reads as TGTGCCAGCAGCACCCCGGACAGCTATGGCTACACCTTC.

This clone was counted a few times. The chain has TRBV2 and TRBJ2-7, with 7 bases identical to TRBD1. This CDR3 spans 13 amino acids. J lost 7 bases, V lost 2 bases, and 5 bases had no gene match. CDR1 is SNHLY, CDR2 FYNNEI, per germline. CDR3 DNA: TGTGCCAGCAGTGAACCCGACAGGGAGGAGCAGTACTTC. Its translation: CASSEPDREEQYF.

V is TRBV11-2 and J is TRBJ1-4, with D possibly TRBD1 on 5 matching bases. The CDR3 runs 15 residues. The V end lost 5 bases, the J end lost 5 bases, and 15 bases lay between the germline ends. Germline CDR1 is SGHAT and CDR2 is FQNNGV. CDR3: CASSASGGGNEKLFF. The CDR3 DNA sequence: TGTGCCAGCAGCGCCTCGGGGGGTGGCAATGAAAAACTGTTTTTT.

V gene TRBV9 combines with J gene TRBJ2-3, with 13 bases that match TRBD2. Germline V CDR1 and CDR2: SGDLS, YYNGEE. Trimming removed 2 bases from V and 6 bases from J; junction bases left unmatched: 3. The CDR3 totals 15 residues. Here the CDR3 DNA reads TGTGCCAGCAGCGTGGGACTAGCGGGGAGGGATACGCAGTATTTT. Its translation: CASSVGLAGRDTQYF.